This T cell receptor (beta chain) was captured by sequencing in a study of T cell responses to AZD1222 COVID-19 vaccine. Whole-study results and caveats: Vaccine-associated CD4 TCRs spanned spike, dominant at 160-218 and 743-854. Only 5 or 6 people who got AZD1222 tested seropositive at baseline. Repertoires were obtained only post-peak T cell response.

This clone was seen only once. Antigen unknown. Method: immunoSEQ multiplex PCR; TCRdb's copy keeps in-frame clones and lacks some. The sample includes approximately 140,000 clones, 75% to 95% seen only once; the top ten take approximately 3%. Germline CDR1 reads ENHRY; CDR2 reads SYGVKD. V dropped 11 bases and J dropped 4; count of bases not matched to a gene: 4. The length of the CDR3 is 12 residues. Second-dose schedules of about 4 or about 12 weeks were combined. This clonotype was sampled from an adult who received the AZD1222 COVID-19 vaccine. The specimen was peripheral blood, collected 28 days after the second AZD1222 dose. The V gene is TRBV10-3, the J gene TRBJ1-5; the match to TRBD1 covers 8 bases. CDR3 in DNA: TGTGCCGTAAGGACAGGGAATCAGCCCCAGCATTTT. This translates into CAVRTGNQPQHF.